This T cell receptor beta chain was captured in a study of post-analysis software for immune sequencing data (dated by TCRdb to the mid-2010s). Regarding the research as a whole: Disease courses on record covered relapsing-remitting, secondary progressive and progressive-relapsing multiple sclerosis, though some patients had no subtype annotation. A subset of samples was prepared in parallel using single-end sample barcoding, then pooled and co-amplified after Illumina adapter ligation. The multiple sclerosis patient repertoires were compared with approximately 11 previously published healthy control repertoires from donors aged about 6 to 28 years. Here is what the overall study found, with its caveats: Four to six TRBV segments, including TRBV5-6, TRBV5-1 and TRBV20-1, were significantly more frequent in patients than controls. The multiple sclerosis patient group was slightly younger than the control group. Significantly lower normalized Chao1 diversity was found in multiple sclerosis patients than in controls, suggesting substantial peripheral T-cell clonal expansion. Direct clustering with F measure showed strong co-clustering of samples prepared in the same batch, prompting a batch-effect correction.

To demonstrate the VDJtools post-analysis software, TCR beta repertoires were profiled from the peripheral blood of more than 10 young patients with multiple sclerosis. The patients with multiple sclerosis were children and adolescents between about 6 and 17 years of age. From V the trimming removes 6 bases and from J it removes 1 base, while the gene matches leave 7 bases of the junction unaccounted for. Sequences DFQATT (CDR1) and SNEGSKA (CDR2) are obtained from the germline V gene (reference sequence). Including the terminal cysteine and phenylalanine, the CDR3 comprises 15 residues. Only CDR3 DNA remains: 45 bases, in frame from the first base. This clonotype occurred a few times. Its cognate antigen has yet to be identified. No per-base quality is available; no much larger clone lies one base away. Libraries were made using PCR. Sequencing used an Illumina HiSeq 2500. Unique molecular identifiers were incorporated into TCR beta cDNA libraries to reduce PCR and sequencing biases. Some 500,000 cDNA molecules were obtained for every 1 to 10 million input T cells, so each molecule roughly corresponded to one T cell. The patient libraries were prepared and sequenced with the same protocol used for the earlier healthy control dataset. Samples belonging to the same batch were prepared together, multiplexed and sequenced on a shared HiSeq lane. The authors' pipeline ran thus. Raw barcoded reads were processed with MIGEC, and single-read molecular identifier groups were discarded before consensus assembly and CDR3 extraction. Clonotype tables were post-analysed with VDJtools, and diversity was normalized by down-sampling all datasets to the smallest sample size. Repertoire overlap clustering matched CDR3 amino acid but not nucleotide sequences to correct batch-related cross-sample contamination. TCRdb trimmed the raw reads at Q25, called clones with MiXCR and kept productive beta chains. Every CDR3 protein is listed once, alongside the most common genes and DNA of its rows. TCRdb's processing, not the authors', yielded these V and J calls. This sample lists about 540,000 distinct CDR3 sequences; 34% were detected once. The top ten constitute approximately 6% of the sample.

Sequenced material: blood. The receptor's source is a girl aged 2 to 17 with multiple sclerosis. This sequence uses TRBV20-1 and TRBJ2-3; TRBD2 agrees with 10 junctional bases. CDR3 reads: CSADPSGGGTDTQYF. The DNA sequence is TGCAGTGCCGACCCTAGCGGGGGAGGCACAGATACGCAGTATTTT.